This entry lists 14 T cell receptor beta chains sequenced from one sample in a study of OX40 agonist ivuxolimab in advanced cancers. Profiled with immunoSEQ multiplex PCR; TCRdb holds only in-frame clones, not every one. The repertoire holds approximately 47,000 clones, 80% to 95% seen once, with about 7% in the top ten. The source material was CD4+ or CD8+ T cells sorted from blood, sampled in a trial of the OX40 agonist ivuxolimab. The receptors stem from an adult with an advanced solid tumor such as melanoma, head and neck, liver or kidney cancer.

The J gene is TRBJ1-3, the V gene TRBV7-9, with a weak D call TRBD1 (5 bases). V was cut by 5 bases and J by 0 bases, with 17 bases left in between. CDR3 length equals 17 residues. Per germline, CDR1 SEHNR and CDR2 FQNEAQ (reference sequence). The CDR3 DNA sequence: TGTGCCAGCAGCCTAGGACGGGACGGACACTCTGGAAACACCATATATTTT. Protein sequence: CASSLGRDGHSGNTIYF.

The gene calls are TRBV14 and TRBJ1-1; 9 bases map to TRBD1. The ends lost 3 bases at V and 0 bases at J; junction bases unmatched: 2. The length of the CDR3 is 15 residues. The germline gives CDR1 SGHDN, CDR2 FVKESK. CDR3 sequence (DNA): TGTGCCAGCAGCCAGGACAGGGGTTTGAACACTGAAGCTTTCTTT. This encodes CASSQDRGLNTEAFF.

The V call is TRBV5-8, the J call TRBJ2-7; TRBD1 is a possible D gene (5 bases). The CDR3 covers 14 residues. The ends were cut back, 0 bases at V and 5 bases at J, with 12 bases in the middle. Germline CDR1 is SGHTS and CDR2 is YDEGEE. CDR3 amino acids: CASSLGQGADEQYF. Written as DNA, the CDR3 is TGTGCCAGCAGCTTGGGGCAGGGCGCTGACGAGCAGTACTTC.

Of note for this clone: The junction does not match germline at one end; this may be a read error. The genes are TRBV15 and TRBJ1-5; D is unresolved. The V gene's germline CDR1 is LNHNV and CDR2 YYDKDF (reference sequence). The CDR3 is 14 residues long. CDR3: CATCRVNSNQPQHF. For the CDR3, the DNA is TGTGCCACCTGCAGAGTTAATAGCAATCAGCCCCAGCATTTT. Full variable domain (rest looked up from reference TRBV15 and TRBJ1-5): DAMVIQNPRYQVTQFGKPVTLSCSQTLNHNVMYWYQQKSSQAPKLLFHYYDKDFNNEADTPDNFQSRRPNTSFCFLDIRSPGLGDTAMYLCATCRVNSNQPQHFGDGTRLSIL.

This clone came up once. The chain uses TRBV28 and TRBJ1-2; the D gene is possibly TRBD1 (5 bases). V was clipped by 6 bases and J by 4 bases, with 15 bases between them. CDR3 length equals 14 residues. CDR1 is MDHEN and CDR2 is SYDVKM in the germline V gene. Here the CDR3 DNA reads TGTGCCAGCAGCCGAGGGGATCACGGCTATGGCTACACCTTC. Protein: CASSRGDHGYGYTF.

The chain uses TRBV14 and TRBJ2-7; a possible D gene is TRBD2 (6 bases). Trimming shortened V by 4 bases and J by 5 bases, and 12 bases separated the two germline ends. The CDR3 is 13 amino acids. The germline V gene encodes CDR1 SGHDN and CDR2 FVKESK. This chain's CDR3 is CASSLGSSDEQYF. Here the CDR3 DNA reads TGTGCCAGCAGCCTGGGGTCTAGCGACGAGCAGTACTTC. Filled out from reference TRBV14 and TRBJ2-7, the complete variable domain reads EAGVTQFPSHSVIEKGQTVTLRCDPISGHDNLYWYRRVMGKEIKFLLHFVKESKQDESGMPNNRFLAERTGGTYSTLKVQPAELEDSGVYFCASSLGSSDEQYFGPGTRLTVT.

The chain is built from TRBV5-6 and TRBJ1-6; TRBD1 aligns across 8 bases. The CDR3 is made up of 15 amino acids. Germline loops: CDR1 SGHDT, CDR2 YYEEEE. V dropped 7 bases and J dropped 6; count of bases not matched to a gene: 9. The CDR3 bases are TGTGCCAGCCCGTTCGGACAGGGAGGTAATTCACCCCTCCACTTT. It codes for CASPFGQGGNSPLHF.

This chain's CDR3 is CASSQGGTSGYRVTQYF. The CDR3 nucleotides are TGTGCCAGCAGCCAGGGTGGGACTAGCGGGTACCGGGTGACCCAGTACTTC. The V gene is TRBV7-6, the J gene TRBJ2-5; 12 bases match TRBD2. The V gene's germline CDR1 is SGHVS and CDR2 FNYEAQ. The CDR3 extends over 17 amino acids. J gave up 7 bases and V 5 bases, and 14 bases lay outside the gene matches.

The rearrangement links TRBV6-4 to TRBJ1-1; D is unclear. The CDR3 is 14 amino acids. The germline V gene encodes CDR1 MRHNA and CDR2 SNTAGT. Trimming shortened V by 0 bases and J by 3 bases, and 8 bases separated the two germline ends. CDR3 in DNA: TGTGCCAGCAGTGACTCCGGAGAAGACACTGAAGCTTTCTTT. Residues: CASSDSGEDTEAFF.

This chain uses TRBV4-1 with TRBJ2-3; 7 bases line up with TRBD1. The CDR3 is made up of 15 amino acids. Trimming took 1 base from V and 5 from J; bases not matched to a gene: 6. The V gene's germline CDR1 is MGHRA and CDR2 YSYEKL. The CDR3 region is CASSQARDRKDTQYF. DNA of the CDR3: TGCGCCAGCAGCCAAGCCCGGGACAGAAAAGATACGCAGTATTTT.

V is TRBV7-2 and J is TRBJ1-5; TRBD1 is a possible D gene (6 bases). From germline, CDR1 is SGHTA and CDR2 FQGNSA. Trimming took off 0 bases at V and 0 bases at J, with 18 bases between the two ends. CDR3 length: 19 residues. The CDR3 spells CASSLAAGARGYSNQPQHF. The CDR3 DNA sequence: TGTGCCAGCAGCTTAGCAGCAGGGGCAAGGGGTTATAGCAATCAGCCCCAGCATTTT.

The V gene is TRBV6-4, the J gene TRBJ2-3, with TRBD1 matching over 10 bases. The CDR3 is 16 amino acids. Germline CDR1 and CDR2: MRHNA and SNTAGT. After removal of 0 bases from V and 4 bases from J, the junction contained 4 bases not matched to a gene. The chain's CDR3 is CASSDSSGQGADTQYF. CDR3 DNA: TGTGCCAGCAGTGACTCATCTGGACAGGGGGCAGATACGCAGTATTTT.

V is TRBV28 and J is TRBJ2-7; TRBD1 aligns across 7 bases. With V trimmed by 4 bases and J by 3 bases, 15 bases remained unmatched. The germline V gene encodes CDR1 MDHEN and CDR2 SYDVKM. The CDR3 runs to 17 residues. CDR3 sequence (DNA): TGTGCCAGCAGTTCCCGCCGGGACAGAGGGTGGAACTACGAGCAGTACGTC. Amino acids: CASSSRRDRGWNYEQYV.

CDR3 sequence reads: CASSLQVPSGNTIYF. In DNA form, the CDR3 reads TGTGCCAGCAGCTTACAGGTACCTTCTGGAAACACCATATATTTT. This chain links TRBV7-9 with TRBJ1-3; D is unresolved. V lost 2 bases to trimming and J lost 1 base, with 9 bases between them. The CDR3 loop spans 15 amino acids. Germline V lookup: CDR1 SEHNR, CDR2 FQNEAQ (reference sequence).